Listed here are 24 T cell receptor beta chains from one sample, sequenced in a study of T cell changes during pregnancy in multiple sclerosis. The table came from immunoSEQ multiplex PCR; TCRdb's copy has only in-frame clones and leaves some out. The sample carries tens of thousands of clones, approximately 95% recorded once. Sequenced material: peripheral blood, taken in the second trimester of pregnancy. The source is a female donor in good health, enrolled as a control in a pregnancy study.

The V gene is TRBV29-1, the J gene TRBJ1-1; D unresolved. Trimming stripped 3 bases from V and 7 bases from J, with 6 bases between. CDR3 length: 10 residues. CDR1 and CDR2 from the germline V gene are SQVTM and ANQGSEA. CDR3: CSVDHGEAFF. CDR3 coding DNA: TGCAGCGTTGATCACGGTGAAGCTTTCTTT.

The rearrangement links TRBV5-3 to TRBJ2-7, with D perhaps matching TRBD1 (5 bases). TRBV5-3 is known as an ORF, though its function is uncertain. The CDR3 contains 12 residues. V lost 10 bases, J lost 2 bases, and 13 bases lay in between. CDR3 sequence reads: CAPAVGPYEQYF. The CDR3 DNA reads TGTGCCCCGGCGGTGGGGCCCTACGAGCAGTACTTC.

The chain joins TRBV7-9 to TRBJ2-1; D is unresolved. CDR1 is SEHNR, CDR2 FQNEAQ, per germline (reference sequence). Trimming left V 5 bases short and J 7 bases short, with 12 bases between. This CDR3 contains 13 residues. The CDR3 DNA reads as TGTGCCAGCAGCCTCGGTTTCGGTAATGAGCAGTTCTTC. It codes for CASSLGFGNEQFF.

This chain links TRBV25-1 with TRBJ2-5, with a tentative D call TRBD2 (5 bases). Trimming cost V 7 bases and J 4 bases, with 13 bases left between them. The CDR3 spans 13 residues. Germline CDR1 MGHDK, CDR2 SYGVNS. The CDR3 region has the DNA TGTGCCAGCAAAGGAGCGGCAGGAGAGACCCAGTACTTC. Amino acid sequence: CASKGAAGETQYF.

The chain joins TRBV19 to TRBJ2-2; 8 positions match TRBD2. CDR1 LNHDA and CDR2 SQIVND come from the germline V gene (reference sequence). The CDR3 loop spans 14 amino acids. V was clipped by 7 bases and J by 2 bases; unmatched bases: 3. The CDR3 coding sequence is TGTGCCAGTAAAACTAGCGGCAACACCGGGGAGCTGTTTTTT. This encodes CASKTSGNTGELFF. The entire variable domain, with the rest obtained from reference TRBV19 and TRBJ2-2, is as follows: DGGITQSPKYLFRKEGQNVTLSCEQNLNHDAMYWYRQDPGQGLRLIYYSQIVNDFQKGDIAEGYSVSREKKESFPLTVTSAQKNPTAFYLCASKTSGNTGELFFGEGSRLTVL.

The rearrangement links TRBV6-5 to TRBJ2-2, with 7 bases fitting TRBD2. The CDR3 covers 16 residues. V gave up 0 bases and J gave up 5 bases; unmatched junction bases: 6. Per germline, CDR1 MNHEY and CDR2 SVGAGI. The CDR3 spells CASSYSRGGPTGELFF. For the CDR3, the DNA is TGTGCCAGCAGTTACTCGCGGGGAGGGCCAACCGGGGAGCTGTTTTTT.

CDR3 protein: CASSPLSGGGNYEQYF. Written as DNA, the CDR3 is TGTGCCAGCTCACCACTAAGCGGGGGGGGAAACTACGAGCAGTACTTC. The V call is TRBV18, the J call TRBJ2-7, with 10 bases lining up with TRBD2. The ends lost 1 base at V and 3 bases at J; junction bases unmatched: 6. Germline lookup yields CDR1 KGHSH and CDR2 LQKENI. The length of the CDR3 is 16 residues.

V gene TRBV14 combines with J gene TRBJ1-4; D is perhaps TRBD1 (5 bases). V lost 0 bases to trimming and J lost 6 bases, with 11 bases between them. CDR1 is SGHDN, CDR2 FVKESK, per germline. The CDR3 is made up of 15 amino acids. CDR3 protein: CASSQEIARDEKLFF. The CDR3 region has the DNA TGTGCCAGCAGCCAAGAGATCGCCAGGGATGAAAAACTGTTTTTT.

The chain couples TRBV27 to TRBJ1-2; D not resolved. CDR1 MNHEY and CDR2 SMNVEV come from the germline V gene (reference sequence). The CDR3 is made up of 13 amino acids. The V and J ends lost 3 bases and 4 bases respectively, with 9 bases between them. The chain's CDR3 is CASSFEGTYGYTF. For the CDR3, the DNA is TGTGCCAGCAGTTTTGAGGGTACCTATGGCTACACCTTC.

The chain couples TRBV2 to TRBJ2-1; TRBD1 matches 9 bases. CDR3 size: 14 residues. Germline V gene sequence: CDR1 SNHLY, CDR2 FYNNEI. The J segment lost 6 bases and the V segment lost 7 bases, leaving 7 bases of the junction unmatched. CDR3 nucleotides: TGTGCCAGCAACCGGGACAGGGTGGGCAATGAGCAGTTCTTC. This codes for CASNRDRVGNEQFF.

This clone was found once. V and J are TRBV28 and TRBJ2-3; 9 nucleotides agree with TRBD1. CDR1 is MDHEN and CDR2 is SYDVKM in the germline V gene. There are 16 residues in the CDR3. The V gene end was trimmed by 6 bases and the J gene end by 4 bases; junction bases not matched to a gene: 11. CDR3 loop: CASRDRTGDVADTQYF. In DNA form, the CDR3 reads TGTGCCAGCAGAGACCGGACAGGGGATGTGGCAGATACGCAGTATTTT.

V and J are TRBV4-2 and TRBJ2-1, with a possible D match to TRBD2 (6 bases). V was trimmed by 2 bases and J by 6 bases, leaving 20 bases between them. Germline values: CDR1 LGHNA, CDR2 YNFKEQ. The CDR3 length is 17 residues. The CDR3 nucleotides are TGTGCCAGCAGCCAATTTGACGGGAGCGATGTGGGCAATGAGCAGTTCTTC. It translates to CASSQFDGSDVGNEQFF.

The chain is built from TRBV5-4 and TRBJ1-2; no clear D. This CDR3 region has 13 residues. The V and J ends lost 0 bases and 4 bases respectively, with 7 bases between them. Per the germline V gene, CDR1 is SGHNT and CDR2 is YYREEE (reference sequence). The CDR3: CASSLASTYGYTF. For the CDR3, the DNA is TGTGCCAGCAGCTTGGCTAGTACCTATGGCTACACCTTC.

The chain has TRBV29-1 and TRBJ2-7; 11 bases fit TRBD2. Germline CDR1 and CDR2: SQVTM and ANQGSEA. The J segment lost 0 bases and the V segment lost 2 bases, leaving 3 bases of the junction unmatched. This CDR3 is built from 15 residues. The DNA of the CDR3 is TGCAGCGTTGAAACCGGGACTAGCGGCTCCTACGAGCAGTACTTC. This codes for CSVETGTSGSYEQYF.

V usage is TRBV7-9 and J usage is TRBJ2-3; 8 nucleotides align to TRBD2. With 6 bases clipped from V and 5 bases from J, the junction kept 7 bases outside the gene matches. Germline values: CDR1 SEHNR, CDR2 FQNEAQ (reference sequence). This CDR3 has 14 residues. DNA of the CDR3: TGTGCCAGCAGACAAAAGACTAGCGAAGATACGCAGTATTTT. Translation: CASRQKTSEDTQYF.

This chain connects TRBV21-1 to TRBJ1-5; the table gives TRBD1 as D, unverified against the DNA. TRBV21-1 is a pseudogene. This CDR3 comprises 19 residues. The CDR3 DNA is TGTGCCAGCAGCAAAGCGCTGGGCCCGGGACAGATTAGCAATCAGCCCCAGCATTTT. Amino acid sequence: CASSKALGPGQISNQPQHF.

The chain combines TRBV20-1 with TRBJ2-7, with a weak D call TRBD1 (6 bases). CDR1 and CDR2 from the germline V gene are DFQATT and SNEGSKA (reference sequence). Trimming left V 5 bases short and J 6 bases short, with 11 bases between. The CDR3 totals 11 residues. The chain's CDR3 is CSARQDPEQYF. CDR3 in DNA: TGCAGTGCTCGACAGGACCCCGAGCAGTACTTC.

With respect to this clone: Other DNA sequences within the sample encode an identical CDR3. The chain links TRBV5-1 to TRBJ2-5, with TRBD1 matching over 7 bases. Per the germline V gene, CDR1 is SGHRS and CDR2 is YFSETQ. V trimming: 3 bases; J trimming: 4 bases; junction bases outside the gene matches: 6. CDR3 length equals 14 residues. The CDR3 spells CASSSGQVGETQYF. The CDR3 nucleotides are TGCGCCAGCAGCTCCGGACAGGTTGGAGAGACCCAGTACTTC.

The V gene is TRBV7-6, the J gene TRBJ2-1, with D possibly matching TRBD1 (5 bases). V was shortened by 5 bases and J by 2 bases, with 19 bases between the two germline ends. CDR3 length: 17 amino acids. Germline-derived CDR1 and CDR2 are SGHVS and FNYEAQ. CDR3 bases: TGTGCCAGCAGCCCAAGGACGAGGATAGGGGCCTACAATGAGCAGTTCTTC. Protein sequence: CASSPRTRIGAYNEQFF.

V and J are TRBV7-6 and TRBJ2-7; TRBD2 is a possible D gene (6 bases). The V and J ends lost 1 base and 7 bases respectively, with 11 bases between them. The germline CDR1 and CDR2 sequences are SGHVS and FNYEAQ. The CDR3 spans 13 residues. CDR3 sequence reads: CASSLGAGREQYF. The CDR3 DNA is TGTGCCAGCAGCTTAGGGGCAGGGAGGGAGCAGTACTTC.

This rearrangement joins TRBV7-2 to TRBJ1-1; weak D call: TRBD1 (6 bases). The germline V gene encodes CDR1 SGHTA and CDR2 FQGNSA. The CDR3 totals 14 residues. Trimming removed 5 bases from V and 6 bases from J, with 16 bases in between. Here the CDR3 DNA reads TGTGCCAGCAGCCTCCGAGGGGGGGCTGCTGAAGCTTTCTTT. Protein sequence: CASSLRGGAAEAFF.

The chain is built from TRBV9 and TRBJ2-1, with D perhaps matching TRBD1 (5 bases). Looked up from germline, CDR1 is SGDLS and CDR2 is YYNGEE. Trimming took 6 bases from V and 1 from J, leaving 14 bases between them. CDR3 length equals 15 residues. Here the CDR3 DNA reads TGTGCCAGCAACAAAGGGGTAGGATCCTACAATGAGCAGTTCTTC. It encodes CASNKGVGSYNEQFF.

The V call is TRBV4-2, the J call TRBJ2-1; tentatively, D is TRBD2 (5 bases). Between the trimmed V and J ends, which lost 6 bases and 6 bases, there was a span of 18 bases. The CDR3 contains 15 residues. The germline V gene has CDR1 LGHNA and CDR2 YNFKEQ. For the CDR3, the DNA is TGTGCCAGCAGTCAGCCCCGGGATCTTGGCAATGAGCAGTTCTTC. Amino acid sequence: CASSQPRDLGNEQFF.

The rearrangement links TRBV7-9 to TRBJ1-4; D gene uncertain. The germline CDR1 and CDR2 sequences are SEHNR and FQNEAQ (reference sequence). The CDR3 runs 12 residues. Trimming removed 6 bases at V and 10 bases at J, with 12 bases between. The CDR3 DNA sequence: TGTGCCAGCAGAGCACCAGAGGGAAAACTGTTTTTT. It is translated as CASRAPEGKLFF.